The source of this TCR beta chain is a study of T cells in Graves' hyperthyroidism and ophthalmopathy. Amplified TCR beta CDR3 regions came from RNA transcripts. HTBI primers were the set used in a first-round RT-PCR of the TCR CDR3. TCRdb called the multiplex PCR reads again in MiXCR, with one record for every CDR3 protein. The repertoire consists of about 260,000 distinct CDR3 sequences, with around 17% occurring once and the leading ten covering 25% to 30%. This CDR3 has 13 amino acids. V lost 3 bases and J lost 5, with 8 bases in between. This clonotype was detected many times. Sequenced input: blood. The TCR was taken from a woman under 30 with Graves' ophthalmopathy. The rearrangement links TRBV12-3 or TRBV12-4 to TRBJ1-5, with D perhaps matching TRBD1 (6 bases). The CDR3 DNA follows: TGTGCCAGCAGTTTGACAGGCCATCAGCCCCAGCATTTT. It is translated as CASSLTGHQPQHF.